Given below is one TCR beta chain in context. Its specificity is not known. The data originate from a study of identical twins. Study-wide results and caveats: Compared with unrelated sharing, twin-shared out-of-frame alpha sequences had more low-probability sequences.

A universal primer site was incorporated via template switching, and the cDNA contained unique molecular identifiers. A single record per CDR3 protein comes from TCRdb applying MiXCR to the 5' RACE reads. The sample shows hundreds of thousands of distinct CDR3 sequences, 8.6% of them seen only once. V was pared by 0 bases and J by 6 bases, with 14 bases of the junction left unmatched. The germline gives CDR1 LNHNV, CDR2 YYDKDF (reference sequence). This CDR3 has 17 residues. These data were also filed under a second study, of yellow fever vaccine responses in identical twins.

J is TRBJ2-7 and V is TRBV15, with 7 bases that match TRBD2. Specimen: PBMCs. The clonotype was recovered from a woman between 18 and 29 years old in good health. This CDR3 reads CATSREGVGGRYSEQYF. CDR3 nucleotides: TGTGCCACCAGCAGAGAGGGAGTGGGAGGGAGGTACTCCGAGCAGTACTTC.